The 21 T cell receptor beta chains below all came from one sample that was sequenced in a study of Graves' ophthalmopathy and Graves' hyperthyroidism. CDR3 regions of TCR beta were amplified from RNA transcripts. The workflow started with a first-round RT-PCR run with HTBI primers and then moved on to a second-round multiplex PCR. MiXCR, run by TCRdb on the multiplex PCR reads, gives a single entry per CDR3 protein. Found here are about 210,000 distinct CDR3 sequences, 25% to 30% of them singletons; the top ten hold around 10%. Sequencing was performed on peripheral blood. The receptors originated from a man aged 45-65 years with Graves' ophthalmopathy.

The sample holds many counts of this clonotype. The chain couples TRBV6-2 or TRBV6-3 to TRBJ2-7; no definite D call. Trimming took 8 bases from V and 0 from J, leaving 14 bases between them. Germline CDR1 MNHEY, CDR2 SVGEGT. The CDR3 has 14 amino acids. The CDR3 loop reads CASQNPGFSYEQYF. The CDR3 bases are TGTGCCAGCCAAAACCCTGGATTCTCCTACGAGCAGTACTTC.

This clonotype has at least ten counts. This CDR3 reads CASSQEWGSVNTGELFF. The CDR3 bases are TGCGCCAGCAGCCAAGAATGGGGGAGTGTGAACACCGGGGAGCTGTTTTTT. The chain joins TRBV4-3 to TRBJ2-2; D is tentatively TRBD1 or TRBD2 (5 bases each). The germline CDR1 and CDR2 sequences are LGHNA and YSLEER. The CDR3 sequence is 17 residues long. Trimming left V 0 bases short and J 1 base short, with 12 bases between.

The table lists this clonotype with many counts. The rearrangement uses TRBV12-3 or TRBV12-4 and TRBJ1-5; 8 bases line up with TRBD1. The CDR3 covers 15 residues. The trim removed 6 bases at V and 9 bases at J, leaving 13 bases unmatched. CDR3 region: CASRPDRGQGGPQHF. The CDR3 DNA reads as TGTGCCAGCAGGCCCGACAGGGGACAAGGGGGGCCCCAGCATTTT.

The chain has TRBV6-2 or TRBV6-3 and TRBJ1-1, with D uncertain. Per germline, CDR1 MNHEY and CDR2 SVGEGT. V shed 2 bases and J shed 0 bases, with 13 bases lying between them. The CDR3 has 16 residues. CDR3 residues: CASSYLDRPLNTEAFF. The CDR3 nucleotides read TGTGCCAGCAGTTACCTCGACCGACCTCTGAACACTGAAGCTTTCTTT.

Ten or more counts support this clonotype. This chain joins TRBV7-8 and TRBJ1-5, with a weak D call TRBD1 (5 bases). CDR1 and CDR2 (germline): SGHVS, FQNEAQ. CDR3 length equals 15 residues. The germline V and J ends were trimmed by 1 base and 2 bases, with 9 bases remaining between them. The CDR3 region is CASSLDGRGNQPQHF. In DNA, the CDR3 is TGTGCCAGCAGCTTAGATGGCAGGGGCAATCAGCCCCAGCATTTT. The entire variable domain, with the rest obtained from reference TRBV7-8 and TRBJ1-5, is as follows: GAGVSQSPRYKVAKRGQDVALRCDPISGHVSLFWYQQALGQGPEFLTYFQNEAQLDKSGLPSDRFFAERPEGSVSTLKIQRTQQEDSAVYLCASSLDGRGNQPQHFGDGTRLSIL.

The chain uses TRBV28 and TRBJ1-2, with a weak D call TRBD1 (6 bases). The CDR3 runs to 15 residues. V lost 3 bases to trimming and J lost 4 bases, with 15 bases between them. Germline V gene data show CDR1 as MDHEN and CDR2 as SYDVKM. The CDR3 is CASSLIGGGPYGYTF. CDR3 coding DNA: TGTGCCAGCAGTTTGATCGGGGGGGGGCCCTATGGCTACACCTTC.

Ten or more counts support this clonotype. The V and J genes are TRBV3-1 and TRBJ2-2, with TRBD1 matching over 9 bases. V gave up 1 base and J gave up 4 bases; unmatched junction bases: 1. This CDR3 spans 15 amino acids. Germline V gene sequence: CDR1 LGHDT, CDR2 YNNKEL (reference sequence). The chain's CDR3 is CASSQGTGVTGELFF. CDR3 DNA sequence: TGTGCCAGCAGCCAAGGGACAGGGGTCACCGGGGAGCTGTTTTTT.

This clonotype was found many times. The chain links TRBV28 to TRBJ1-1; D remains ambiguous. CDR1 is MDHEN and CDR2 is SYDVKM in the germline V gene. This CDR3 has 17 amino acids. Trimming cost V 3 bases and J 3 bases, with 20 bases left between them. CDR3 sequence: CASSFTLLAGGDTEAFF. The CDR3 DNA sequence: TGTGCCAGCAGTTTTACCCTACTGGCGGGTGGGGACACTGAAGCTTTCTTT.

This clonotype came up many times. The chain has TRBV29-1 and TRBJ2-7; D gene unclear. The CDR3 has 11 residues. Trimming pared 2 bases from V and 3 bases from J, leaving 5 bases between. Germline V gene sequence: CDR1 SQVTM, CDR2 ANQGSEA. The CDR3 region is CSVEIHYEQYF. For the CDR3, the DNA is TGCAGCGTTGAAATCCACTACGAGCAGTACTTC.

This clonotype has ten or more counts. V usage is TRBV10-2 and J usage is TRBJ2-7; 8 nucleotides align to TRBD1. Germline V gene lookup returns CDR1 WSHSY and CDR2 SAAADI. The trim removed 3 bases at V and 3 bases at J, leaving 4 bases unmatched. This CDR3 region has 14 residues. The CDR3 region is CASSEQGEDYEQYF. The CDR3 DNA sequence: TGCGCCAGCAGTGAACAGGGGGAAGACTACGAGCAGTACTTC.

This clonotype has a count of ten or more. This sequence joins TRBV12-3 or TRBV12-4 and TRBJ2-5, with unresolved D. Trimming took 6 bases from V and 4 from J, leaving 9 bases between them. This CDR3 is built from 12 residues. CDR3 in amino acids: CASSISRETQYF. The CDR3, as DNA: TGTGCCAGCAGCATAAGTCGAGAGACCCAGTACTTC.

The chain is built from TRBV7-3 and TRBJ2-5; the D gene is possibly TRBD2 (7 bases). Deletions cut 1 base from V and 5 bases from J, with 14 bases between. The germline V gene encodes CDR1 SGHTA and CDR2 FQGTGA. The CDR3 has 15 residues. The DNA for the CDR3 is TGTGCCAGCAGCTTAAAGGTGGGGGGGCGCGAGACCCAGTACTTC. Translated: CASSLKVGGRETQYF.

Many counts were recorded for this clonotype. The J gene is TRBJ2-7, the V gene TRBV18; 8 nucleotides match TRBD2. The CDR3 loop spans 15 amino acids. V lost 3 bases to trimming and J lost 2 bases; unmatched junction nucleotides: 6. CDR1 KGHSH and CDR2 LQKENI come from the germline V gene. CDR3 coding DNA: TGTGCCAGCTCACCGCCGGGAGGGAAGACCTACGAGCAGTACTTC. As protein: CASSPPGGKTYEQYF.

This clonotype was detected ten times or more. The chain combines TRBV6-2 or TRBV6-3 with TRBJ2-4; possibly TRBD2 for D (5 bases). The V end was cut by 7 bases, the J end by 7 bases, with 17 bases between. The length of the CDR3 is 14 residues. Germline lookup yields CDR1 MNHEY and CDR2 SVGEGT. The CDR3 protein is CASKRGSDGNIQYF. In nucleotides, the CDR3 is TGTGCCAGCAAGCGAGGGAGCGATGGGAACATTCAGTACTTC.

This clonotype was counted many times. The chain uses TRBV27 and TRBJ2-7, with TRBD2 matching 8 bases. V lost 4 bases, J lost 1 base, and 6 bases stayed unmatched. This CDR3 has 15 residues. Per germline, CDR1 MNHEY and CDR2 SMNVEV (reference sequence). This CDR3 reads CASSSRTSPSYEQYF. The CDR3 bases are TGTGCCAGCAGTTCTCGGACTAGCCCGTCCTACGAGCAGTACTTC.

This clonotype was observed many times. The rearrangement uses TRBV6-1 and TRBJ2-5; possibly TRBD2 for D (7 bases). Trimming cost V 9 bases and J 1 base, with 18 bases left between them. The CDR3 has 15 amino acids. Per the germline V gene, CDR1 is MNHNS and CDR2 is SASEGT. The CDR3 spells CASTLGGRPQETQYF. The CDR3 nucleotides are TGTGCCAGTACCTTGGGGGGGCGGCCCCAAGAGACCCAGTACTTC.

V is TRBV12-3 or TRBV12-4 and J is TRBJ1-6; 10 positions match TRBD1. V lost 5 bases, J lost 8 bases, and 9 bases stayed unmatched. The length of the CDR3 is 16 residues. CDR3 amino acids: CASSPGDRGNYSPLHF. The DNA for the CDR3 is TGTGCCAGCAGTCCCGGGGACAGGGGCAACTATTCACCCCTCCACTTT.

In this sample, this clonotype turned up many times. V gene TRBV12-3 or TRBV12-4 combines with J gene TRBJ2-5, with 7 bases that match TRBD2. The CDR3 is 18 amino acids. With V trimmed by 2 bases and J by 2 bases, 14 bases remained unmatched. The CDR3, as DNA: TGTGCCAGCAGTTTATGGGGTGGAGGCGGGAGAAGGCAAGAGACCCAGTACTTC. This translates into CASSLWGGGGRRQETQYF.

This clonotype was counted at least ten times. The chain has TRBV19 and TRBJ2-7; 7 bases match TRBD1. Per the germline V gene, CDR1 is LNHDA and CDR2 is SQIVND (reference sequence). The CDR3 is 15 residues long. Trimming cost V 5 bases and J 3 bases; bases outside gene matches: 10. CDR3 bases: TGTGCCAGTAGTCATGACAGGGAACGCTTCTACGAGCAGTACTTC. Translation: CASSHDRERFYEQYF.

This rearrangement joins TRBV15 to TRBJ2-5; 10 bases align to TRBD1. The junction had 9 bases not matched to a gene; V was cut back by 4 bases and J by 4 bases. Per the germline V gene, CDR1 is LNHNV and CDR2 is YYDKDF (reference sequence). The CDR3 spans 16 residues. Here the CDR3 reads CATSTDEGTGAETQYF. The CDR3 nucleotides are TGTGCCACCAGCACAGACGAAGGGACAGGGGCAGAGACCCAGTACTTC. Full variable domain (missing parts from reference TRBV15 and TRBJ2-5): DAMVIQNPRYQVTQFGKPVTLSCSQTLNHNVMYWYQQKSSQAPKLLFHYYDKDFNNEADTPDNFQSRRPNTSFCFLDIRSPGLGDTAMYLCATSTDEGTGAETQYFGPGTRLLVL.

This clonotype was counted ten times or more. The chain is built from TRBV9 and TRBJ2-5, with 7 bases aligning to TRBD2. The CDR3 totals 15 residues. Trimming took 4 bases from V and 4 from J; bases not matched to a gene: 10. CDR1 and CDR2 (germline): SGDLS, YYNGEE. The CDR3 sequence is CASSTATGEGETQYF. DNA of the CDR3: TGTGCCAGCAGCACAGCAACCGGGGAGGGAGAGACCCAGTACTTC.